This T cell receptor beta chain is drawn from a study of cytomegalovirus exposure and HLA in healthy donors. The PCR ran on 60 Vbeta and 13 Jbeta primers. Libraries were prepared by immunoSEQ multiplex PCR; TCRdb keeps only in-frame clonotypes and omits some of them. The sample has about 190,000 clones, around nine tenths seen once. In regard to this clone: Its antigen is currently unknown.

Study-level results: Common viral pathogens (according to a later analysis) appeared linked to several of the most significant clusters.

The germline CDR1 and CDR2 sequences are GTSNPN and SVGIG (reference sequence). Trimming took 2 bases from V and 0 from J, leaving 14 bases between them. This CDR3 contains 16 residues. This chain connects TRBV30 to TRBJ1-5; D might be TRBD1 (6 bases). Sequenced: PBMCs. This TCR was recovered from a woman in her late teens or twenties in good health and CMV-seronegative. The CDR3 is CAWSPSTGYSNQPQHF. The DNA of the CDR3 is TGTGCCTGGAGTCCCTCGACAGGCTATAGCAATCAGCCCCAGCATTTT.